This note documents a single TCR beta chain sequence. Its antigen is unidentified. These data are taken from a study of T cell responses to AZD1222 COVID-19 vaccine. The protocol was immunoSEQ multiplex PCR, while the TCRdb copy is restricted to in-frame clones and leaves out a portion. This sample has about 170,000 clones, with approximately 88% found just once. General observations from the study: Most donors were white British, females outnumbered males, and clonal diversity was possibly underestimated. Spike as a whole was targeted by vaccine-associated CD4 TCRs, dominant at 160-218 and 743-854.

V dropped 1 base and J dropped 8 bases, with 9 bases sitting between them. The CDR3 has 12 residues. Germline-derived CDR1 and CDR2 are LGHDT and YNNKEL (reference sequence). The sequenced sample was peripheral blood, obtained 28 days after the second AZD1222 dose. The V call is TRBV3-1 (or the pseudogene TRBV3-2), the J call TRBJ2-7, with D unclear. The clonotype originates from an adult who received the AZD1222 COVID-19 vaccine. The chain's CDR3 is CASSQARTQQYF. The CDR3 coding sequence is TGTGCCAGCAGCCAAGCCCGGACGCAGCAGTACTTC.